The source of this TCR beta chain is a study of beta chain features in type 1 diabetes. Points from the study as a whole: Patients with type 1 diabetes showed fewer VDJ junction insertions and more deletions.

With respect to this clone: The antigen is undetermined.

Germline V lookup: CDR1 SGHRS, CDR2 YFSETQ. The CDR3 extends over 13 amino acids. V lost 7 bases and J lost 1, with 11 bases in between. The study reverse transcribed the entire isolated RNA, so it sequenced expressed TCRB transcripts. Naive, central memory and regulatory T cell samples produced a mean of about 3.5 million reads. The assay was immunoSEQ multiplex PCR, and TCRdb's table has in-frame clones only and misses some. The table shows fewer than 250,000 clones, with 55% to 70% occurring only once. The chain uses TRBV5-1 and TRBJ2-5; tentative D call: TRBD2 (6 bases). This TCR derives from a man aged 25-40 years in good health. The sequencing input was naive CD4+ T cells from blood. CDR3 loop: CASRKRVQETQYF. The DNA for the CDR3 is TGCGCCAGCCGCAAGCGGGTCCAAGAGACCCAGTACTTC.